A single sample gave rise to the 8 T cell receptor beta chains below, sequenced in a study of T-cell reconstitution after alpha-beta-depleted transplantation in children. Preparation of the TCRbeta library used unique molecular identifiers. Using its own MiXCR run on the PCR reads, TCRdb lists one record per CDR3 protein. The sample lists just over 70,000 distinct CDR3 sequences, about 6.7% seen once, with less than 3% in the top ten. The material was PBMCs from the stem cell graft donor, obtained from the stem cell graft. These receptors were obtained from a human donor who donated a stem cell graft to a child with acute lymphoblastic leukemia.

The table lists this clonotype with a few counts. For the CDR3, the DNA is TGTGCCAGCAGCCCCAACAGGGTGACAGATACGCAGTATTTT. This translates into CASSPNRVTDTQYF. This chain connects TRBV28 to TRBJ2-3; TRBD1 is a possible D gene (6 bases). The V end lost 6 bases, the J end lost 3 bases, and 13 bases lay between the germline ends. Looked up from germline, CDR1 is MDHEN and CDR2 is SYDVKM. This CDR3 spans 14 amino acids.

This clonotype showed up just a few times. The chain carries TRBV5-6 and TRBJ2-7; TRBD1 is a possible D gene (5 bases). Trimming removed 4 bases at V and 0 bases at J, with 23 bases between. This CDR3 is built from 18 residues. In germline, CDR1 is SGHDT, CDR2 YYEEEE. The CDR3 loop is CASSEAARTSEDSYEQYF. The CDR3 coding sequence is TGTGCCAGCAGCGAGGCCGCCCGGACATCAGAAGACTCCTACGAGCAGTACTTC.

Turning to this clonotype: This may be a read error: a much more frequent sequence differs by one nucleotide. The rearrangement uses TRBV6-4 and TRBJ2-2; possibly TRBD2 for D (5 bases). The CDR3 consists of 14 residues. Germline-derived CDR1 and CDR2 are MRHNA and SNTAGT. Written as DNA, the CDR3 is TGTGCCAGCAGTGACTCTTTGGGAGCCGGGGAGCCGTTTTTT. It specifies CASSDSLGAGEPFF.

This clonotype was observed at least ten times. The gene calls are TRBV29-1 and TRBJ2-2; no firm D call. CDR1 and CDR2 (germline): SQVTM, ANQGSEA. V was pared by 4 bases and J by 1 base, with 10 bases between. The CDR3 runs to 14 residues. The CDR3 here is CSVAGPVNTGELFF. The CDR3 nucleotides are TGCAGCGTTGCCGGGCCGGTGAACACCGGGGAGCTGTTTTTT.

This clonotype was seen repeatedly, ten times or more. The chain couples TRBV20-1 to TRBJ2-5; TRBD1 aligns across 9 bases. The V gene's germline CDR1 is DFQATT and CDR2 SNEGSKA (reference sequence). The CDR3 runs 15 residues. The V segment lost 3 bases and the J segment 1 base; nucleotides outside the gene matches: 6. The CDR3 DNA reads as TGCAGTGCTAGGGCACGGGACAGGGCCCAAGAGACCCAGTACTTC. It specifies CSARARDRAQETQYF.

This clonotype came up many times. The gene calls are TRBV6-4 and TRBJ2-2, with a possible D match to TRBD2 (5 bases). Germline V gene lookup returns CDR1 MRHNA and CDR2 SNTAGT. This CDR3 spans 15 amino acids. Trimming shortened V by 5 bases and J by 4 bases, and 14 bases separated the two germline ends. The chain's CDR3 is CASSPLPEATGELFF. The CDR3 DNA is TGTGCCAGCAGTCCCCTTCCGGAGGCCACCGGGGAGCTGTTTTTT.

The chain has TRBV3-1 and TRBJ1-2, with D unresolved. Between the trimmed V and J ends, which lost 0 bases and 8 bases, there was a span of 10 bases. This CDR3 has 13 residues. Germline CDR1 and CDR2: LGHDT and YNNKEL (reference sequence). Here the CDR3 reads CASSQDKAGGYTF. In DNA, the CDR3 is TGTGCCAGCAGCCAAGATAAGGCCGGCGGCTACACCTTC.

This clonotype was recorded many times. V and J are TRBV19 and TRBJ2-7; maybe TRBD1 (6 bases). Between the trimmed V and J ends, which lost 4 bases and 5 bases, there was a span of 21 bases. Per germline, CDR1 LNHDA and CDR2 SQIVND (reference sequence). This CDR3 comprises 16 residues. The CDR3 DNA follows: TGTGCCAGTAGTACCAGGGACAAGCCTTTTGGGAACGAGCAGTACTTC. Encoded protein: CASSTRDKPFGNEQYF.